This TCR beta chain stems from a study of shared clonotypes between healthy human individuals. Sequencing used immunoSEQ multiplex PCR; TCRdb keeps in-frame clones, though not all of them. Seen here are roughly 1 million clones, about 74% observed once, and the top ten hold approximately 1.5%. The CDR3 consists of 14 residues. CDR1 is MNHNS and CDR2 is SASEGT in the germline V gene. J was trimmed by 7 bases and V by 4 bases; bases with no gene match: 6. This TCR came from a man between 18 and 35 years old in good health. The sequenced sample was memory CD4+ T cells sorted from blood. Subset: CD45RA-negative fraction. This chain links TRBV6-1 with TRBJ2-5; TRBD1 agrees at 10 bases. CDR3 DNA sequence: TGTGCCAGCAGTGCGGGGACAGGGGCTCGGACCCAGTACTTC. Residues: CASSAGTGARTQYF.